One and the same sample provided the 17 T cell receptor beta chains below, sequenced in a study of T cell changes during pregnancy in multiple sclerosis. Libraries were prepared by immunoSEQ multiplex PCR; TCRdb keeps only in-frame clonotypes and omits some of them. Counted here are around 35,000 clones, 90% occurring once; the ten biggest clones make up roughly 10%. The input for sequencing was CD8+ T cells from peripheral blood mononuclear cells, taken before pregnancy. These receptors originate from a female donor with multiple sclerosis, enrolled in a pregnancy study.

This chain uses TRBV9 with TRBJ2-5; TRBD2 matches at 9 bases. In germline, CDR1 is SGDLS, CDR2 YYNGEE. CDR3 length: 18 amino acids. V shed 4 bases and J 1 base; nucleotides not matched to a gene: 14. DNA of the CDR3: TGTGCCAGCAGCCCCCCGCCAAGGGTAGCGGGGGTCCAAGAGACCCAGTACTTC. Encoded protein: CASSPPPRVAGVQETQYF.

The chain carries TRBV5-5 and TRBJ2-3; TRBD1 aligns across 9 bases. Germline-derived CDR1 and CDR2 are SGHKS and YYEKEE (reference sequence). This CDR3 contains 16 residues. Unmatched junction bases numbered 8, after V lost 5 bases and J lost 1 base. The CDR3 DNA is TGTGCCAGCAGTTTTGGGTGGGACAGGGGCACAGATACGCAGTATTTT. This encodes CASSFGWDRGTDTQYF.

This clone was observed a handful of times. This sequence joins TRBV7-9 and TRBJ1-3, with D possibly being TRBD1 (6 bases). CDR1 is SEHNR and CDR2 is FQNEAQ in the germline V gene (reference sequence). V was cut by 5 bases and J by 1 base, with 9 bases left in between. The CDR3 is 14 residues long. CDR3 sequence (DNA): TGTGCCAGCAGCAGAACAGGGTCTGGAAACACCATATATTTT. It translates to CASSRTGSGNTIYF.

The V gene is TRBV19, the J gene TRBJ2-2; D not resolved. The V gene's germline CDR1 is LNHDA and CDR2 SQIVND (reference sequence). V was clipped by 7 bases and J by 5 bases, with 5 bases between them. This CDR3 contains 11 residues. This chain's CDR3 is CASTDTGELFF. In DNA, the CDR3 is TGTGCCAGTACAGATACCGGGGAGCTGTTTTTT.

This clone appeared once. This chain connects TRBV7-9 to TRBJ1-4, with D perhaps matching TRBD1 (5 bases). This CDR3 is built from 14 residues. V lost 2 bases and J lost 8, with 12 bases in between. From germline, CDR1 is SEHNR and CDR2 FQNEAQ (reference sequence). This chain's CDR3 is CASSLLQGWEKLFF. CDR3 coding DNA: TGTGCCAGCAGCTTATTGCAGGGATGGGAAAAACTGTTTTTT.

The chain recombines TRBV27 with TRBJ2-7; no reliable D call. The CDR3 covers 13 residues. Trimming removed 3 bases at V and 6 bases at J, with 12 bases between. Germline V gene data show CDR1 as MNHEY and CDR2 as SMNVEV (reference sequence). The CDR3 bases are TGTGCCAGCAGTTTCTCAGGATTCTCCGAGCAGTACTTC. It translates to CASSFSGFSEQYF.

The V and J genes are TRBV7-6 and TRBJ2-5, with 7 bases matching TRBD2. Germline V gene lookup returns CDR1 SGHVS and CDR2 FNYEAQ. The ends lost 0 bases at V and 5 bases at J; junction bases unmatched: 3. The CDR3 has 14 residues. The CDR3 region is CASSLAGGMETQYF. CDR3 nucleotides: TGTGCCAGCAGCTTAGCGGGGGGGATGGAGACCCAGTACTTC.

The V gene is TRBV7-6, the J gene TRBJ2-2, with D hard to call. This CDR3 contains 16 residues. Germline CDR1 and CDR2: SGHVS and FNYEAQ. V lost 2 bases and J 1 base, leaving 11 bases between the germline ends. The CDR3 here is CASSLLETLNTGELFF. The CDR3 nucleotides read TGTGCCAGCAGCTTACTCGAGACATTGAACACCGGGGAGCTGTTTTTT.

The V gene is TRBV27, the J gene TRBJ2-7, with 11 positions matching TRBD2. Germline CDR1 is MNHEY and CDR2 is SMNVEV (reference sequence). The CDR3 loop spans 16 amino acids. V lost 4 bases to trimming and J lost 0 bases; unmatched junction nucleotides: 5. CDR3 residues: CASSSGLAGSSYEQYF. Here the CDR3 DNA reads TGTGCCAGCAGTTCTGGACTAGCGGGTAGCTCCTACGAGCAGTACTTC.

This sequence joins TRBV7-8 and TRBJ1-3; a possible D gene is TRBD1 (5 bases). Germline V gives CDR1 SGHVS, CDR2 FQNEAQ. Trimming took 3 bases from V and 4 from J, leaving 25 bases between them. The CDR3 runs 19 residues. The CDR3 protein is CASSFQSSRDFFAGNTIYF. The CDR3 DNA is TGTGCCAGCAGCTTTCAATCTTCCCGGGACTTCTTTGCCGGAAACACCATATATTTT.

The CDR3 sequence is CASSPTGAGYTF. For the CDR3, the DNA is TGTGCCAGCAGTCCCACAGGGGCTGGCTACACCTTC. The rearrangement links TRBV27 to TRBJ1-2; 7 nucleotides match TRBD1. There are 12 residues in the CDR3. Germline loops: CDR1 MNHEY, CDR2 SMNVEV (reference sequence). J gave up 7 bases and V 5 bases, and 4 bases lay outside the gene matches.

The chain links TRBV18 to TRBJ2-2, with D possibly TRBD2 on 6 matching bases. The CDR3 length is 16 residues. Trimming left V 1 base short and J 6 bases short, with 15 bases between. Germline V gene lookup returns CDR1 KGHSH and CDR2 LQKENI. The CDR3 DNA follows: TGTGCCAGCTCACCACAGAGGACTATTAGACCCGGGGAGCTGTTTTTT. Translated: CASSPQRTIRPGELFF.

This clone was detected only once. This chain connects TRBV19 to TRBJ1-1, with D maybe TRBD1 (5 bases). This CDR3 comprises 13 residues. V lost 9 bases, J lost 2 bases, and 13 bases lay in between. Per germline, CDR1 LNHDA and CDR2 SQIVND (reference sequence). The CDR3 nucleotides are TGTGCCAGCCTCCCTCAGGGAAACACTGAAGCTTTCTTT. Encoded protein: CASLPQGNTEAFF.

The chain recombines TRBV19 with TRBJ1-1; TRBD1 matches at 9 bases. After removal of 3 bases from V and 5 bases from J, the junction contained 7 bases not matched to a gene. Germline assignment: CDR1 LNHDA and CDR2 SQIVND (reference sequence). The CDR3 is 15 residues long. CDR3 nucleotides: TGTGCCAGTAGTATTTACAGGGGGCGCGGGACTGAAGCTTTCTTT. Translated: CASSIYRGRGTEAFF.

This clone has only a few counts. J is TRBJ1-6 and V is TRBV2; no clear D. Germline V gene sequence: CDR1 SNHLY, CDR2 FYNNEI. V gave up 1 base and J gave up 4 bases, with 5 bases separating them. The CDR3 is 14 amino acids. For the CDR3, the DNA is TGTGCCAGCAGTGAAGGCAGATATAATTCACCCCTCCACTTT. This translates into CASSEGRYNSPLHF.

This clone was seen a single time. One end of the junction does not line up with germline, which may come from a read error. This sequence joins TRBV6-1 and TRBJ1-1; 9 bases align to TRBD1. Per germline, CDR1 MNHNS and CDR2 SASEGT. There are 12 residues in the CDR3. The CDR3: CASSEGQGQAFF. CDR3 nucleotides: TGTGCCAGCAGCGAAGGACAGGGGCAAGCTTTCTTT.

The chain is built from TRBV2 and TRBJ2-5; 7 bases align to TRBD1. V lost 7 bases, J lost 3 bases, and 8 bases stayed unmatched. The CDR3 runs 14 residues. Germline CDR1 is SNHLY and CDR2 is FYNNEI. Written as DNA, the CDR3 is TGTGCCAGCAAGATCCGGGACAGCAAAGAGACCCAGTACTTC. Protein product: CASKIRDSKETQYF. The whole variable domain, remainder taken from reference TRBV2 and TRBJ2-5, is EPEVTQTPSHQVTQMGQEVILRCVPISNHLYFYWYRQILGQKVEFLVSFYNNEISEKSEIFDDQFSVERPDGSNFTLKIRSTKLEDSAMYFCASKIRDSKETQYFGPGTRLLVL.